Sequencing of this TCR beta chain was carried out in a study of T cell changes during pregnancy in multiple sclerosis. The method was immunoSEQ multiplex PCR; TCRdb's version includes in-frame clones alone and lacks a portion of them. The sample carries some 130,000 clones, roughly 95% recorded once. This material consisted of peripheral blood, taken after pregnancy. This receptor was obtained from a female donor with multiple sclerosis, enrolled in a pregnancy study.

CDR3 protein: CASRWTGGAEAGGTDTQYF. CDR3 bases: TGTGCCAGCAGATGGACAGGGGGCGCTGAGGCGGGAGGCACAGATACGCAGTATTTT. The chain has TRBV28 and TRBJ2-3; 11 bases agree with TRBD1. Germline CDR1 and CDR2: MDHEN and SYDVKM. CDR3 length: 19 residues. Losses at the gene ends were 6 bases for V and 1 base for J; bases not matched to a gene: 15. The full variable domain, with the rest looked up from reference TRBV28 and TRBJ2-3, is DVKVTQSSRYLVKRTGEKVFLECVQDMDHENMFWYRQDPGLGLRLIYFSYDVKMKEKGDIPEGYSVSREKKERFSLILESASTNQTSMYLCASRWTGGAEAGGTDTQYFGPGTRLTVL.